Only one count was recorded for the clone carrying this T cell receptor (beta chain). The target antigen is unknown. V dropped 2 bases and J dropped 4 bases, with 14 bases sitting between them. The CDR3 contains 15 residues. CDR1 is SGHVS and CDR2 is FNYEAQ in the germline V gene. These data come from a study of T cell responses to AZD1222 COVID-19 vaccine. Overall study results and limits: A rise in Spike-specific TCR breadth and depth followed two AZD1222 doses.

Some clones are missing from TCRdb's copy, which holds only in-frame ones; the method was immunoSEQ multiplex PCR. The data hold about 97,000 clones, with around nine tenths observed a single time. The V gene is TRBV7-6, the J gene TRBJ1-1, with D maybe TRBD1 (5 bases). This sample comprised peripheral blood, obtained on day 0 of AZD1222 vaccination. The source of this sequence is an adult in good health. The CDR3 reads CASSLSQGSSTEAFF. The CDR3 DNA follows: TGTGCCAGCAGCTTAAGCCAGGGATCGTCCACTGAAGCTTTCTTT.